This is a list of T cell receptor beta chains from one sample in a study of PD-1 blockade in classical Hodgkin lymphoma. Measured with immunoSEQ multiplex PCR; TCRdb has only the in-frame clones, and not every one. Among tens of thousands of clones, more than 60% were seen once, and the ten largest hold 9.8%. Material: peripheral blood mononuclear cells (PBMCs), obtained before the fourth cycle of nivolumab. All receptors derive from a human donor with classical Hodgkin lymphoma. CDR3s include the opening cysteine and the closing phenylalanine or tryptophan. Each record gives: J gene, V gene, clone size, D gene, CDR3 protein, CDR3 DNA. The D gene is left open where the match is weak. Only part of the rows carry a size: once, few, many, or a class if the clone is expanded.

J gene: TRBJ2-7; V gene: TRBV7-8; clone size: .; D gene: TRBD2; CDR3 protein: CASSRTSGGSEQYF; CDR3 DNA: TGTGCCAGCAGCCGGACTAGCGGGGGTAGCGAGCAGTACTTC
J gene: TRBJ1-1; V gene: TRBV7-6; clone size: .; D gene: .; CDR3 protein: CASSLKDGNTEAFF; CDR3 DNA: TGTGCCAGCAGCCTTAAGGACGGAAACACTGAAGCTTTCTTT
J gene: TRBJ1-2; V gene: TRBV4-2; clone size: .; D gene: .; CDR3 protein: CASSQNRDGYTF; CDR3 DNA: TGTGCCAGCAGCCAAAACAGAGATGGCTACACCTTC
J gene: TRBJ2-7; V gene: TRBV5-5; clone size: .; D gene: .; CDR3 protein: CASDLMGRMYEQYF; CDR3 DNA: TGTGCCAGCGACCTAATGGGACGGATGTACGAGCAGTACTTC
J gene: TRBJ1-1; V gene: TRBV6-1; clone size: .; D gene: TRBD1; CDR3 protein: CASSGQGPAFF; CDR3 DNA: TGTGCCAGCAGTGGACAGGGTCCGGCTTTCTTT
J gene: TRBJ1-1; V gene: TRBV4-1; clone size: .; D gene: .; CDR3 protein: CASTQGWWTAHTEAFF; CDR3 DNA: TGCGCCAGCACCCAAGGTTGGTGGACAGCGCACACTGAAGCTTTCTTT
J gene: TRBJ1-6; V gene: TRBV6-5; clone size: .; D gene: TRBD1; CDR3 protein: CASRPRQGFDSPLHF; CDR3 DNA: TGTGCCAGCAGGCCTAGACAGGGTTTTGATTCACCCCTCCACTTT
J gene: TRBJ2-5; V gene: TRBV28; clone size: .; D gene: .; CDR3 protein: CASSLNRVGETQYF; CDR3 DNA: TGTGCCAGCAGCCTAAACAGGGTGGGAGAGACCCAGTACTTC
J gene: TRBJ2-1; V gene: TRBV5-1; clone size: .; D gene: .; CDR3 protein: CASSLGRSPYNEQFF; CDR3 DNA: TGCGCCAGCAGCTTGGGACGGAGCCCTTACAATGAGCAGTTCTTC
J gene: TRBJ2-7; V gene: TRBV5-6; clone size: .; D gene: .; CDR3 protein: CASSLDPGLSSYEQYF; CDR3 DNA: TGTGCCAGCAGCTTGGATCCGGGACTTAGCTCCTACGAGCAGTACTTC
J gene: TRBJ2-4; V gene: TRBV5-8; clone size: .; D gene: .; CDR3 protein: CASSLHGAPGRNIQYF; CDR3 DNA: TGTGCCAGCAGCTTGCACGGGGCCCCAGGGAGAAACATTCAGTACTTC
J gene: TRBJ1-1; V gene: TRBV7-9; clone size: .; D gene: .; CDR3 protein: CASSPLTGLANTEAFF; CDR3 DNA: TGTGCCAGCAGCCCCCTAACAGGGTTGGCGAACACTGAAGCTTTCTTT
J gene: TRBJ1-1; V gene: TRBV6-1; clone size: .; D gene: .; CDR3 protein: CASRKGMNTEAFF; CDR3 DNA: TGTGCCAGCAGAAAGGGGATGAACACTGAAGCTTTCTTT
J gene: TRBJ2-5; V gene: TRBV28; clone size: few; D gene: .; CDR3 protein: CASSVWTVLGRADQETQYF; CDR3 DNA: TGTGCCAGCAGTGTATGGACAGTTCTTGGGCGGGCCGACCAAGAGACCCAGTACTTC
J gene: TRBJ2-6; V gene: TRBV19; clone size: .; D gene: .; CDR3 protein: CASFQQRRGAGANVLTF; CDR3 DNA: TGTGCCAGTTTCCAACAGCGACGAGGAGCGGGGGCCAACGTCCTGACTTTC
J gene: TRBJ1-1; V gene: TRBV7-2; clone size: .; D gene: .; CDR3 protein: CASSLNRGNTEAFF; CDR3 DNA: TGTGCCAGCAGCTTAAACAGAGGTAACACTGAAGCTTTCTTT
J gene: TRBJ2-7; V gene: TRBV5-5; clone size: .; D gene: .; CDR3 protein: CASSLVAASSYEQYF; CDR3 DNA: TGTGCCAGCAGCTTGGTAGCCGCCAGCTCCTACGAGCAGTACTTC
J gene: TRBJ1-5; V gene: TRBV5-6; clone size: .; D gene: TRBD1; CDR3 protein: CASSSSERGPNQPQHF; CDR3 DNA: TGTGCCAGCAGCTCAAGTGAGAGGGGGCCGAATCAGCCCCAGCATTTT
J gene: TRBJ2-1; V gene: TRBV5-1; clone size: .; D gene: TRBD1; CDR3 protein: CASSPKPHRGNPYNEQFF; CDR3 DNA: TGCGCCAGCAGCCCGAAGCCCCACAGGGGGAATCCCTACAATGAGCAGTTCTTC
J gene: TRBJ2-7; V gene: TRBV19; clone size: .; D gene: .; CDR3 protein: CASSTRGTQGSGYEQYF; CDR3 DNA: TGTGCCAGTAGTACCCGGGGCACGCAGGGATCCGGCTACGAGCAGTACTTC
J gene: TRBJ1-2; V gene: TRBV7-9; clone size: .; D gene: .; CDR3 protein: CASSLYRGSGRIDYGYTF; CDR3 DNA: TGTGCCAGCAGCTTATACCGCGGCTCAGGGAGAATAGACTATGGCTACACCTTC
J gene: TRBJ1-5; V gene: TRBV18; clone size: .; D gene: .; CDR3 protein: CASSPDKTRSNQPQHF; CDR3 DNA: TGTGCCAGCTCACCCGACAAGACACGTAGCAATCAGCCCCAGCATTTT
J gene: TRBJ2-5; V gene: TRBV2; clone size: .; D gene: .; CDR3 protein: CANGEETQYF; CDR3 DNA: TGTGCCAATGGGGAAGAGACCCAGTACTTC
J gene: TRBJ2-3; V gene: TRBV29-1; clone size: .; D gene: TRBD1; CDR3 protein: CSVEGGTGRITDTQYF; CDR3 DNA: TGCAGCGTTGAAGGGGGGACAGGGAGAATCACAGATACGCAGTATTTT
J gene: TRBJ2-7; V gene: TRBV7-9; clone size: once; D gene: TRBD1; CDR3 protein: CASSLVSGQGRYEQYF; CDR3 DNA: TGTGCCAGCAGCTTAGTCTCGGGACAGGGTCGCTACGAGCAGTACTTC
J gene: TRBJ2-1; V gene: TRBV19; clone size: .; D gene: TRBD2; CDR3 protein: CASIGFRAAGKNNEQFF; CDR3 DNA: TGTGCCAGTATTGGGTTTCGGGCAGCGGGGAAGAACAATGAGCAGTTCTTC
J gene: TRBJ2-3; V gene: TRBV9; clone size: once; D gene: TRBD1; CDR3 protein: CASSVEQGLKTDTQYF; CDR3 DNA: TGTGCCAGCAGCGTAGAACAGGGGTTGAAAACAGATACGCAGTATTTT
J gene: TRBJ1-5; V gene: TRBV7-6; clone size: .; D gene: .; CDR3 protein: CASSLAPPPGLDQPQHF; CDR3 DNA: TGTGCCAGCAGCTTAGCCCCCCCACCGGGGCTGGATCAGCCCCAGCATTTT
J gene: TRBJ1-4; V gene: TRBV18; clone size: .; D gene: .; CDR3 protein: CASSPAGGTNEKLFF; CDR3 DNA: TGTGCCAGCTCACCAGCGGGGGGAACTAATGAAAAACTGTTTTTT
J gene: TRBJ1-6; V gene: TRBV4-3; clone size: .; D gene: .; CDR3 protein: CASSQDFGGGSSPLHF; CDR3 DNA: TGCGCCAGCAGCCAAGATTTTGGAGGGGGTAGCTCACCCCTCCACTTT
J gene: TRBJ2-3; V gene: TRBV6-5; clone size: once; D gene: TRBD1; CDR3 protein: CASSYSDRGTQYF; CDR3 DNA: TGTGCCAGCAGTTACTCCGACAGGGGCACGCAGTATTTT
J gene: TRBJ2-7; V gene: TRBV21-1; clone size: .; D gene: .; CDR3 protein: CASITKRASGGSYEQYF; CDR3 DNA: TGTGCCAGCATTACGAAGAGGGCGTCGGGGGGGTCCTACGAGCAGTACTTC
J gene: TRBJ2-5; V gene: TRBV5-1; clone size: .; D gene: TRBD2; CDR3 protein: CATTSGRAQETQYF; CDR3 DNA: TGCGCCACAACTAGCGGGAGGGCACAAGAGACCCAGTACTTC
J gene: TRBJ2-5; V gene: TRBV19; clone size: .; D gene: .; CDR3 protein: CASSIRMVEGPETQYF; CDR3 DNA: TGTGCCAGTAGTATAAGGATGGTGGAGGGACCGGAGACCCAGTACTTC
J gene: TRBJ1-3; V gene: TRBV12-5; clone size: .; D gene: .; CDR3 protein: CASVQYSTVNGNTIYF; CDR3 DNA: TGTGCTAGTGTACAGTACTCGACAGTGAATGGAAACACCATATATTTT
J gene: TRBJ2-7; V gene: TRBV11-3; clone size: .; D gene: TRBD1; CDR3 protein: CASSLDGTGEHEQYF; CDR3 DNA: TGTGCCAGCAGCTTAGATGGGACAGGGGAACACGAGCAGTACTTC
J gene: TRBJ1-4; V gene: TRBV9; clone size: .; D gene: TRBD1; CDR3 protein: CASSVVPLTGGNEKLFF; CDR3 DNA: TGTGCCAGCAGCGTAGTCCCCCTGACAGGGGGGAATGAAAAACTGTTTTTT
J gene: TRBJ1-2; V gene: TRBV5-8; clone size: .; D gene: TRBD1; CDR3 protein: CASSSPGGIYGYTF; CDR3 DNA: TGTGCCAGCAGTTCCCCAGGGGGCATCTATGGCTACACCTTC
J gene: TRBJ1-5; V gene: TRBV19; clone size: .; D gene: .; CDR3 protein: CATAAYSNQPQHF; CDR3 DNA: TGTGCCACGGCAGCGTATAGCAATCAGCCCCAGCATTTT
J gene: TRBJ2-7; V gene: TRBV2; clone size: .; D gene: .; CDR3 protein: CATGTVSSYEQYF; CDR3 DNA: TGTGCCACAGGGACGGTCAGCTCCTACGAGCAGTACTTC
J gene: TRBJ2-7; V gene: TRBV28; clone size: .; D gene: TRBD1; CDR3 protein: CASRSNRGPYEQYF; CDR3 DNA: TGTGCCAGCAGGTCCAACAGGGGGCCCTACGAGCAGTACTTC
J gene: TRBJ2-3; V gene: TRBV7-7; clone size: .; D gene: TRBD2; CDR3 protein: CASSLGGGNTDTQYF; CDR3 DNA: TGTGCTAGCAGCTTGGGCGGGGGGAACACAGATACGCAGTATTTT
J gene: TRBJ2-7; V gene: TRBV7-2; clone size: .; D gene: .; CDR3 protein: CASSLGPEQYF; CDR3 DNA: TGTGCCAGCAGCTTAGGGCCGGAGCAGTACTTC
J gene: TRBJ2-1; V gene: TRBV7-2; clone size: once; D gene: .; CDR3 protein: CASSLGTDRPHNEQFF; CDR3 DNA: TGTGCCAGCAGCTTAGGGACAGACAGGCCCCACAATGAGCAGTTCTTC
J gene: TRBJ1-4; V gene: TRBV7-8; clone size: .; D gene: TRBD1; CDR3 protein: CASSSGGLSEKLFF; CDR3 DNA: TGTGCCAGCAGCTCAGGGGGCCTGAGTGAAAAACTGTTTTTT
J gene: TRBJ2-1; V gene: TRBV6-6; clone size: .; D gene: TRBD1; CDR3 protein: CASSPDRASNEQFF; CDR3 DNA: TGTGCCAGCAGCCCGGACAGGGCCTCCAATGAGCAGTTCTTC
J gene: TRBJ2-7; V gene: TRBV28; clone size: once; D gene: .; CDR3 protein: CASTPYQGRASSYEQYF; CDR3 DNA: TGTGCCAGCACTCCCTATCAGGGCCGGGCTAGCTCCTACGAGCAGTACTTC
J gene: TRBJ1-1; V gene: TRBV2; clone size: .; D gene: .; CDR3 protein: CASSFRRTEAFF; CDR3 DNA: TGTGCCAGCAGTTTCCGTCGCACTGAAGCTTTCTTT
J gene: TRBJ1-1; V gene: TRBV10-2; clone size: .; D gene: .; CDR3 protein: CASRGGLRTEAFF; CDR3 DNA: TGCGCCAGCAGGGGGGGGCTAAGGACTGAAGCTTTCTTT
J gene: TRBJ2-1; V gene: TRBV11-1; clone size: .; D gene: TRBD2; CDR3 protein: CASSFLSGGSLYNEQFF; CDR3 DNA: TGTGCCAGCAGCTTTCTTAGCGGGGGCTCCCTCTACAATGAGCAGTTCTTC
J gene: TRBJ2-1; V gene: TRBV12-5; clone size: .; D gene: TRBD2; CDR3 protein: CASGLYSGGPRGNEQFF; CDR3 DNA: TGTGCTAGTGGTTTGTACAGCGGGGGTCCCAGAGGGAATGAGCAGTTCTTC
J gene: TRBJ2-7; V gene: TRBV18; clone size: .; D gene: .; CDR3 protein: CASSRGVDYEQYF; CDR3 DNA: TGTGCCAGCTCACGAGGGGTAGACTACGAGCAGTACTTC
J gene: TRBJ2-1; V gene: TRBV5-4; clone size: .; D gene: TRBD1; CDR3 protein: CASRFDRGINEQFF; CDR3 DNA: TGTGCCAGCAGATTTGACAGGGGGATAAATGAGCAGTTCTTC
J gene: TRBJ2-1; V gene: TRBV4-1; clone size: .; D gene: TRBD2; CDR3 protein: CASSQEESGGSSYNEQFF; CDR3 DNA: TGCGCCAGCAGCCAAGAAGAGTCGGGGGGGAGCTCCTACAATGAGCAGTTCTTC
J gene: TRBJ2-3; V gene: TRBV27; clone size: .; D gene: .; CDR3 protein: CASRKNRGGQGFVTDTQYF; CDR3 DNA: TGTGCCAGCAGAAAGAACAGGGGGGGCCAGGGTTTCGTCACAGATACGCAGTATTTT
J gene: TRBJ1-1; V gene: TRBV7-2; clone size: .; D gene: .; CDR3 protein: CASSLSSNTEAFF; CDR3 DNA: TGTGCCAGCAGCTTATCGTCGAACACTGAAGCTTTCTTT
J gene: TRBJ2-2; V gene: TRBV4-2; clone size: .; D gene: .; CDR3 protein: CASSQEAPPNTGELFF; CDR3 DNA: TGTGCCAGCAGCCAAGAAGCTCCACCGAACACCGGGGAGCTGTTTTTT